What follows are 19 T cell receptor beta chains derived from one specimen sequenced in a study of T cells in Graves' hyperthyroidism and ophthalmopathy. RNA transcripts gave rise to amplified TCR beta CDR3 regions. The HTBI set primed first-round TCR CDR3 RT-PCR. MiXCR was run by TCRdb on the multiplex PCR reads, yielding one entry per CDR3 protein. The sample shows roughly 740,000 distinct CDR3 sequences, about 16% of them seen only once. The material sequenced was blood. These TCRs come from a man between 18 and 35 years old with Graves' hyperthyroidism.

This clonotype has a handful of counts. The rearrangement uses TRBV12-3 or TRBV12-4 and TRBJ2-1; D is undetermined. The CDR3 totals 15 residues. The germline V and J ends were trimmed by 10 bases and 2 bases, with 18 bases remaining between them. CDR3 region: CATRALGYAYNEQFF. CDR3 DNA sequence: TGTGCCACCCGGGCCCTAGGATATGCCTACAATGAGCAGTTCTTC.

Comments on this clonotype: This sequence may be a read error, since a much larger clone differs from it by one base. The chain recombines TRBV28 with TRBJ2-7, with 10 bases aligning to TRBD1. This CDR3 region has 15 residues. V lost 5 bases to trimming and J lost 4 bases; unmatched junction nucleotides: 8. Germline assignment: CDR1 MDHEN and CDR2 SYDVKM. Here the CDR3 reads CASSPTGTGVYEQYF. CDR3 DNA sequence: TGTGCCAGCAGTCCCACCGGGACAGGGGTATACGAGCAGTACTTC.

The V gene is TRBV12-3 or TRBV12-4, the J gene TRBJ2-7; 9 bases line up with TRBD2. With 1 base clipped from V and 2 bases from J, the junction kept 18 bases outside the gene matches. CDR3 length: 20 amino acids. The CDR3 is CASSLGGTSQYDTETYEQYF. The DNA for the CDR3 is TGTGCCAGCAGTTTAGGTGGGACTAGCCAATACGATACGGAAACCTACGAGCAGTACTTC.

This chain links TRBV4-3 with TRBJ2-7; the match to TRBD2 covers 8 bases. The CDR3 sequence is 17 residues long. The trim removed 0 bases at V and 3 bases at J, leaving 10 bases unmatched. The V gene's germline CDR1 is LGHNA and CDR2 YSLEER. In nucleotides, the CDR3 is TGCGCCAGCAGCCAAGAAATTAGCGGGGTCTATAGCTACGAGCAGTACTTC. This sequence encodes CASSQEISGVYSYEQYF.

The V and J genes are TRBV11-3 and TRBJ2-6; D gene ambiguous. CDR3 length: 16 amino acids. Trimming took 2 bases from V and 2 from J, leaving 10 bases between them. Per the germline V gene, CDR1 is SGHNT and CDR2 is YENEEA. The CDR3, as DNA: TGTGCCAGCAGCTTAAGGGCCCGCACTGGGGCCAACGTCCTGACTTTC. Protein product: CASSLRARTGANVLTF.

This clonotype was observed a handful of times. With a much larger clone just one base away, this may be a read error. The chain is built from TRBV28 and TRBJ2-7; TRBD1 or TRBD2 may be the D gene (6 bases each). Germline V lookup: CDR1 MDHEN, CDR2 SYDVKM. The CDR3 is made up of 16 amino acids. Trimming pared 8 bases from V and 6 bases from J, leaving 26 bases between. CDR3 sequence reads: CASFPLGGGNTGEQYF. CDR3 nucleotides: TGTGCCAGCTTTCCCCTAGGGGGAGGCAATACTGGCGAGCAGTACTTC. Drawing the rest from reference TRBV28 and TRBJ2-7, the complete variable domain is DVKVTQSSRYLVKRTGEKVFLECVQDMDHENMFWYRQDPGLGLRLIYFSYDVKMKEKGDIPEGYSVSREKKERFSLILESASTNQTSMYLCASFPLGGGNTGEQYFGPGTRLTVT.

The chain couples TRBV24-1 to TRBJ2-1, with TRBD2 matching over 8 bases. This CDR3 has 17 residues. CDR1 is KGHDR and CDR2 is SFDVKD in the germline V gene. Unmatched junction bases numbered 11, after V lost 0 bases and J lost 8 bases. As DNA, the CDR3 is TGTGCCACCAGTGATTTGCAGGGACTAGACTTCATGGATGAGCAGTTCTTC. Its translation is CATSDLQGLDFMDEQFF.

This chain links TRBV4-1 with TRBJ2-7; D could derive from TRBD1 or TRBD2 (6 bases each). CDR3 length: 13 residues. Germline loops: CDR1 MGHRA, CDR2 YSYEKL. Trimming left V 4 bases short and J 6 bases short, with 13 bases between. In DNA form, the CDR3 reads TGCGCCAGCAGCCGGACGAGGGGGGCCGAGCAGTACTTC. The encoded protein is CASSRTRGAEQYF.

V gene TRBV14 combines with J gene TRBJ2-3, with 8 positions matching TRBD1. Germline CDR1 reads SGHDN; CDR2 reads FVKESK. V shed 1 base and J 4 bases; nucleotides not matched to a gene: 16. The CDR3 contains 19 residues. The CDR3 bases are TGTGCCAGCAGCCAAGCCCAGGGGGCGCAATCCTCTTTCTCAGATACGCAGTATTTT. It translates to CASSQAQGAQSSFSDTQYF. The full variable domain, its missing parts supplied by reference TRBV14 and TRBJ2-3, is EAGVTQFPSHSVIEKGQTVTLRCDPISGHDNLYWYRRVMGKEIKFLLHFVKESKQDESGMPNNRFLAERTGGTYSTLKVQPAELEDSGVYFCASSQAQGAQSSFSDTQYFGPGTRLTVL.

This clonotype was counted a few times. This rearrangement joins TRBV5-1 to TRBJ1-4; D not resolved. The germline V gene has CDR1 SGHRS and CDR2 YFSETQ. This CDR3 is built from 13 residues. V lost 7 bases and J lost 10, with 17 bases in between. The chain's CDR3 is CASAPTAVGKLFF. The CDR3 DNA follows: TGCGCCAGCGCCCCAACGGCAGTTGGAAAACTGTTTTTT. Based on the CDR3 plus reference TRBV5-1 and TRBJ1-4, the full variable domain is KAGVTQTPRYLIKTRGQQVTLSCSPISGHRSVSWYQQTPGQGLQFLFEYFSETQRNKGNFPGRFSGRQFSNSRSEMNVSTLELGDSALYLCASAPTAVGKLFFGSGTQLSVL.

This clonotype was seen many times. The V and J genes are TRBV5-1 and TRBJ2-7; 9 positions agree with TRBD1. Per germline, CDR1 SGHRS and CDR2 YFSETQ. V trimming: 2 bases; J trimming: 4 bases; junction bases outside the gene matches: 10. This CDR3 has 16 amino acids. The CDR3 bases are TGCGCCAGCAGCTTTACACCCGGGACAGGGTCGTACGAGCAGTACTTC. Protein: CASSFTPGTGSYEQYF.

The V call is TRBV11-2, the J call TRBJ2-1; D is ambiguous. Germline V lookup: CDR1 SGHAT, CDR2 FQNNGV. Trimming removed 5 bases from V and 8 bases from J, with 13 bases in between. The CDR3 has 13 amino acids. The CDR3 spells CASSRLSSHEQFF. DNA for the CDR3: TGTGCCAGCAGCCGTCTCTCCTCCCATGAGCAGTTCTTC.

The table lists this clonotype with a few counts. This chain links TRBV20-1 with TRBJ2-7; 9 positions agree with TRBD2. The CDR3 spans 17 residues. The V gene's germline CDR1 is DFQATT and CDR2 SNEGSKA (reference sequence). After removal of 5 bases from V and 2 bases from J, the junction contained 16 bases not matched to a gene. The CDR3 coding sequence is TGCAGTGCTCCTAGACGGGGTGGGACTAGCTTTACCTACGAGCAGTACTTC. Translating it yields CSAPRRGGTSFTYEQYF.

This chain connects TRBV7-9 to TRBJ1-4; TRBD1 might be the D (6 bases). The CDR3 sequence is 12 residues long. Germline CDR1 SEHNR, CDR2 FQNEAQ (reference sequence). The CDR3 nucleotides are TGTGCTCACAAGGGGACAAGCGAAAAACTGTTTTTT. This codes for CAHKGTSEKLFF.

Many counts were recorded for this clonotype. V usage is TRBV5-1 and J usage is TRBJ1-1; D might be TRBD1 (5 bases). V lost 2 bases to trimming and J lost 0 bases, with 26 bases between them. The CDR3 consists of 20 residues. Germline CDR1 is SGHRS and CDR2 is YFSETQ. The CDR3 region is CASSFYTPGLRVNMNTEAFF. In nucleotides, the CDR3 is TGCGCCAGCAGCTTTTATACACCGGGACTCAGAGTCAACATGAACACTGAAGCTTTCTTT.

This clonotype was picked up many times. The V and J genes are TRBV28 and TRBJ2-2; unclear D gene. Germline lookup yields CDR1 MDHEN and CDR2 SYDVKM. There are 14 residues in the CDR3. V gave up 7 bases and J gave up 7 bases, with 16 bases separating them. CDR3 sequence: CASKRAGRIGELFF. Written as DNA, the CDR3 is TGTGCCAGCAAGAGAGCAGGAAGAATCGGGGAGCTGTTTTTT.

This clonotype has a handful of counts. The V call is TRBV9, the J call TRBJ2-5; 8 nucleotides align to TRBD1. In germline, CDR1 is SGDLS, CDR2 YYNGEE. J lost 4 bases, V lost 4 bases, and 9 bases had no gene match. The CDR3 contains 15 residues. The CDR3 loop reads CASSPGGQGGETQYF. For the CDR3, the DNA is TGTGCCAGCAGCCCAGGAGGACAGGGTGGAGAGACCCAGTACTTC.

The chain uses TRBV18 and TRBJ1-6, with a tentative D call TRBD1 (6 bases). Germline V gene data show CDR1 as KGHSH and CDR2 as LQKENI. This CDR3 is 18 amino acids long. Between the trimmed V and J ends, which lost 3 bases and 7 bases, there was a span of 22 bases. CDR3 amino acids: CASSPWGHSVGMNSPLHF. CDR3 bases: TGTGCCAGCTCACCCTGGGGACATTCCGTCGGTATGAATTCACCCCTCCACTTT.

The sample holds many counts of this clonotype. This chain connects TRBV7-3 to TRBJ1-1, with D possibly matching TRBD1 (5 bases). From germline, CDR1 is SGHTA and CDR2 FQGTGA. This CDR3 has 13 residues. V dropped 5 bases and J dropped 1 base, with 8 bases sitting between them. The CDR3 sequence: CASSKGRNTEAFF. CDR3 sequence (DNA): TGTGCCAGCAGCAAGGGGAGGAACACTGAAGCTTTCTTT.